The source of this T cell receptor (beta chain) is a study of Ad26.COV2.S vaccination and SARS-CoV-2 variants. The overall study: Enrolled in COV1001, the donor was in the Ad26.COV2.S trial arm, which received the vaccine. The vaccine Ad26.COV2.S was put into the muscle once, or twice with 56 days between.

The table lists this clone with a few counts. The antigen remains undetermined. Germline V gives CDR1 MNHEY, CDR2 SVGEGT. The CDR3 runs to 13 residues. The V gene lost 6 bases and the J gene lost 2 bases, with 10 bases spanning the gap. This sample's treatment: roughly 19 received Ad26.COV2.S at low or high dose, single or two shots; several received placebo; per-sample allocation not given. The study sampled participants on day 63 after the first vaccine or placebo injection. Expression of Wuhan-strain SARS-CoV-2 spike came from the Ad26 vector that formed the vaccine. The repertoire was sequenced with immunoSEQ multiplex PCR; TCRdb's copy has only in-frame clones and lacks some. The table shows approximately 300,000 clones, with more than 70% occurring only once. Whole-study findings and limits: Measures of TCR breadth and depth may have fallen short of total T cell responses.

The material was peripheral blood, obtained in a trial of Ad26.COV2.S vaccine versus placebo. This sequence joins TRBV6-2 or TRBV6-3 and TRBJ1-1; a weak D match, TRBD1 (5 bases). The sequence came from a person aged 18-60 years who received the Ad26.COV2.S COVID-19 vaccine or a placebo. CDR3 coding DNA: TGTGCCAGCAGCAAGAGGGGAAACACTGAAGCTTTCTTT. This encodes CASSKRGNTEAFF.